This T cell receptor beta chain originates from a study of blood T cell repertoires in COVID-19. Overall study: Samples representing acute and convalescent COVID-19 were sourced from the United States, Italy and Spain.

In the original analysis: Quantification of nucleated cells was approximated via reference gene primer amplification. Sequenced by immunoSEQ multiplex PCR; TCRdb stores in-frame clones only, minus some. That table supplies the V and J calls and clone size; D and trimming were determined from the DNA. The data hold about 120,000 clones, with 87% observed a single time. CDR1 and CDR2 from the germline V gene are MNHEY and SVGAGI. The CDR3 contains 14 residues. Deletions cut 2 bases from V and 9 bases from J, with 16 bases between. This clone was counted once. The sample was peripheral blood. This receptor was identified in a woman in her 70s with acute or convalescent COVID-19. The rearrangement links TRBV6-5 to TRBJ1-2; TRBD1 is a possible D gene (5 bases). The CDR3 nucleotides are TGTGCCAGCAGTTACCGGGGGGTCGGGAACCGCTACACCTTC. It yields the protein CASSYRGVGNRYTF.